This entry features one TCR beta chain sequence. Method: immunoSEQ multiplex PCR; TCRdb's copy keeps in-frame clones and lacks some. The repertoire holds over 50,000 clones, with roughly 90% as singletons. This record belongs to a study of T cell changes during pregnancy in multiple sclerosis. This CDR3 is built from 13 residues. Germline-derived CDR1 and CDR2 are MDHEN and SYDVKM. V was clipped by 6 bases and J by 1 base, with 7 bases between them. This TCR was sampled from a female donor with multiple sclerosis, enrolled in a pregnancy study. The sequences come from CD4+ T cells from peripheral blood mononuclear cells, collected after pregnancy. The chain has TRBV28 and TRBJ1-5, with D uncertain. The CDR3 DNA is TGTGCCAGCAGCCGTTTGAGCAATCAGCCCCAGCATTTT. This translates into CASSRLSNQPQHF.